This T cell receptor beta chain was found in a study of blood T cell repertoires in COVID-19. Looking at the study overall: T cells, B-cell-depleted T cells, or PBMCs provided the cDNA or gDNA that served as material.

Original analysis: How many nucleated cells were present was estimated from reference gene primer amplification. Here immunoSEQ multiplex PCR was the method, and the copy in TCRdb shows in-frame clones only, minus some. V and J calls and clone size follow that table, whereas D and trimming were derived from the DNA. The table includes some 68,000 clones, around 87% detected once. The specimen sequenced was peripheral blood. This TCR was sampled from a man in his fifties or sixties with acute or convalescent COVID-19.

As DNA, the CDR3 is TGTGCCAGCAGCTTGACAGACGTCTATAATTCACCCCTCCACTTT. Its protein is CASSLTDVYNSPLHF. The rearrangement uses TRBV6-5 and TRBJ1-6; a possible D gene is TRBD1 (5 bases). Trimming stripped 6 bases from V and 3 bases from J, with 12 bases between. This CDR3 is built from 15 residues. The V gene's germline CDR1 is MNHEY and CDR2 SVGAGI.